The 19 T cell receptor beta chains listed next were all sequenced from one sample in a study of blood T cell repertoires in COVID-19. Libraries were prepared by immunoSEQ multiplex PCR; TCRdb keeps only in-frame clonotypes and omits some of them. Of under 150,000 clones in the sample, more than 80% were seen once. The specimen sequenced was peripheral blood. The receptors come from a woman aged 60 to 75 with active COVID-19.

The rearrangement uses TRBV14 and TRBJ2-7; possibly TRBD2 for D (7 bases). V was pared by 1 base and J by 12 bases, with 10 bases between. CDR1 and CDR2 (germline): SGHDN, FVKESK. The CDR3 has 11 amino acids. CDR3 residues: CASSQAGGRYF. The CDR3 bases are TGTGCCAGCAGCCAAGCGGGGGGCCGGTACTTC.

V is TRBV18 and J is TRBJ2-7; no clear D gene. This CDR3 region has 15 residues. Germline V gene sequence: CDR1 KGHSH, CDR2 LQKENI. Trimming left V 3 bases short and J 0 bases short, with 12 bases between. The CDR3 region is CASSPSDLSSYEQYF. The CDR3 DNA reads TGTGCCAGCTCACCCTCCGACTTGAGCTCCTACGAGCAGTACTTC.

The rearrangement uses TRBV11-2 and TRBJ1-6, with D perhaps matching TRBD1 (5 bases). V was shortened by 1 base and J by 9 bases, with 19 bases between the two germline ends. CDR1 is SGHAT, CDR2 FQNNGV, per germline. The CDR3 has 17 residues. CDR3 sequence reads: CASSLGKGFGGGSPLHF. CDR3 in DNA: TGTGCCAGCAGCTTAGGCAAAGGTTTTGGGGGAGGTTCACCCCTCCACTTT.

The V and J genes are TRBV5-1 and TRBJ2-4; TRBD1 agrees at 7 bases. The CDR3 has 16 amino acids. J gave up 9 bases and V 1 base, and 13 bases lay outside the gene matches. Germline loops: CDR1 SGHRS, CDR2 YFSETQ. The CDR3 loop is CASSLTGEPGVGIQYF. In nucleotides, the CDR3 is TGCGCCAGCAGCTTGACAGGGGAGCCTGGCGTGGGCATTCAGTACTTC.

This CDR3 is CASSYRGGSETQYF. As DNA, the CDR3 is TGTGCCAGCAGCTACAGGGGGGGATCAGAGACCCAGTACTTC. This rearrangement joins TRBV28 to TRBJ2-5; possible D gene TRBD1, 8 bases. The V end lost 6 bases, the J end lost 4 bases, and 15 bases lay between the germline ends. Germline CDR1 and CDR2: MDHEN and SYDVKM. CDR3 length equals 14 residues.

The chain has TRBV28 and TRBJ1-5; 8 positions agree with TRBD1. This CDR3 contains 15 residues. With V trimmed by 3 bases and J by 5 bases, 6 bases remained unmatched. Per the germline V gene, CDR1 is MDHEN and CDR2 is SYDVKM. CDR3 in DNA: TGTGCCAGCAGTTTGGGAGGGACAGGACATCAGCCCCAGCATTTT. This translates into CASSLGGTGHQPQHF.

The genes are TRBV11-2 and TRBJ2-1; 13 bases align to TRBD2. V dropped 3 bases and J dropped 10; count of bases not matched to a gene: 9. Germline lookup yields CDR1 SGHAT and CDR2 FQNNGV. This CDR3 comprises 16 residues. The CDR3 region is CASSLFTSGRGGEQFF. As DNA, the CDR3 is TGTGCCAGCAGCTTGTTTACTAGCGGGAGGGGAGGGGAGCAGTTCTTC.

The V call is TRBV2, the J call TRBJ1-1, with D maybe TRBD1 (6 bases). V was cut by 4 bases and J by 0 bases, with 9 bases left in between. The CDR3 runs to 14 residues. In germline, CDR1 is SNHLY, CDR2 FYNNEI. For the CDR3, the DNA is TGTGCCAGCAGTGGGGCAGGGGTGAACACTGAAGCTTTCTTT. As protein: CASSGAGVNTEAFF.

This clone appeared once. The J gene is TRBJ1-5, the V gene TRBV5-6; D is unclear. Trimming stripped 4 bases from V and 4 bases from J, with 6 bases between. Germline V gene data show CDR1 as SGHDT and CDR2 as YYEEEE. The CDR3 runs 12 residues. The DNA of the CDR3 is TGTGCCAGCAGCGGCAGAAATCAGCCCCAGCATTTT. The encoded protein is CASSGRNQPQHF.

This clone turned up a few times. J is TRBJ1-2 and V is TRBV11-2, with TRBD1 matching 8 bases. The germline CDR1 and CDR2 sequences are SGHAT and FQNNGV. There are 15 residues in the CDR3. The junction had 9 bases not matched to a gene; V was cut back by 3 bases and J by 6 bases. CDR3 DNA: TGTGCCAGCAGCTTGGGCGGACAGGGAAGGAATGGCTACACCTTC. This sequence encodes CASSLGGQGRNGYTF.

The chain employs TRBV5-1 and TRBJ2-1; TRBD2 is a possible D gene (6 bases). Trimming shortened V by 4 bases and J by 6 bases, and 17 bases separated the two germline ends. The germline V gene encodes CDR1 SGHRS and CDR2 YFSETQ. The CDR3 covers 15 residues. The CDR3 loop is CASSVPGAGSNEQFF. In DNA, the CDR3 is TGCGCCAGCAGCGTCCCGGGAGCCGGGTCCAATGAGCAGTTCTTC.

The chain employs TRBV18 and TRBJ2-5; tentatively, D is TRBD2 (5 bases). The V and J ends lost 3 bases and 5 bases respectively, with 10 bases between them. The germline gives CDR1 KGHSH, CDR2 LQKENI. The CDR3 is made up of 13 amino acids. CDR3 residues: CASSPGVLETQYF. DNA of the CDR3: TGTGCCAGCTCACCGGGAGTCCTGGAGACCCAGTACTTC.

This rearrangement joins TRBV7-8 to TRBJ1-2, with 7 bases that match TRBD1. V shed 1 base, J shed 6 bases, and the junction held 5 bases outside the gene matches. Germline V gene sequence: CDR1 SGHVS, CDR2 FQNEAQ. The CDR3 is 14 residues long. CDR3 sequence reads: CASSLVKGGDGYTF. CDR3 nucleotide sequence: TGTGCCAGCAGCTTAGTAAAAGGGGGCGATGGCTACACCTTC.

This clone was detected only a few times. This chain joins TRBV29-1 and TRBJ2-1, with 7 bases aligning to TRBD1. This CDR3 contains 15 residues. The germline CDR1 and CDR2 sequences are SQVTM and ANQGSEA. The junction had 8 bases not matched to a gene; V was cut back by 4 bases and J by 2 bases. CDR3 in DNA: TGCAGCGTTGGACTCGGACAGGTTCCCTACAATGAGCAGTTCTTC. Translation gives CSVGLGQVPYNEQFF.

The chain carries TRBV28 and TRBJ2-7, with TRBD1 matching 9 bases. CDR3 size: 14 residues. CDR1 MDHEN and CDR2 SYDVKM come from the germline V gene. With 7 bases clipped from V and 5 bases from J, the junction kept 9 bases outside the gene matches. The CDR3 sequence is CASIGDRDFDEQYF. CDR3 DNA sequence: TGTGCCAGCATCGGGGACAGGGATTTCGACGAGCAGTACTTC.

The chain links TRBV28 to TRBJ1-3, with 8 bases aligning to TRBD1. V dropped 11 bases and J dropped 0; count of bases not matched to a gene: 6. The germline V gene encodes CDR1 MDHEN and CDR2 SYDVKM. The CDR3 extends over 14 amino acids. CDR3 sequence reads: CAGQGPNSGNTIYF. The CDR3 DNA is TGTGCCGGACAGGGACCGAACTCTGGAAACACCATATATTTT.

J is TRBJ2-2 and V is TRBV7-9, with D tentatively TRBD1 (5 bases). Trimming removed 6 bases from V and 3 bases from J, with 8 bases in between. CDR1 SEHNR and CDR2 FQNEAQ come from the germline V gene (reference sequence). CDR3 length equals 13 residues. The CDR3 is CASRQGYTGELFF. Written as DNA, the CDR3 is TGTGCCAGCAGGCAGGGCTACACCGGGGAGCTGTTTTTT. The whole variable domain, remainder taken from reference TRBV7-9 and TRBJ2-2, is DTGVSQNPRHKITKRGQNVTFRCDPISEHNRLYWYRQTLGQGPEFLTYFQNEAQLEKSRLLSDRFSAERPKGSFSTLEIQRTEQGDSAMYLCASRQGYTGELFFGEGSRLTVL.

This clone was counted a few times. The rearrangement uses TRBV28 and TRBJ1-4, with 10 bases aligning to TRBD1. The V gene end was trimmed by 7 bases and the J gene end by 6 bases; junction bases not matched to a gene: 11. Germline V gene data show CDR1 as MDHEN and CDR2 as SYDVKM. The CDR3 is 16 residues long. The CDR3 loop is CASTPNRGTGDEKLFF. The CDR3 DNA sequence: TGTGCCAGCACCCCTAATAGGGGGACAGGGGATGAAAAACTGTTTTTT. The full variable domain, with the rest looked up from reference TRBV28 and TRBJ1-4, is DVKVTQSSRYLVKRTGEKVFLECVQDMDHENMFWYRQDPGLGLRLIYFSYDVKMKEKGDIPEGYSVSREKKERFSLILESASTNQTSMYLCASTPNRGTGDEKLFFGSGTQLSVL.

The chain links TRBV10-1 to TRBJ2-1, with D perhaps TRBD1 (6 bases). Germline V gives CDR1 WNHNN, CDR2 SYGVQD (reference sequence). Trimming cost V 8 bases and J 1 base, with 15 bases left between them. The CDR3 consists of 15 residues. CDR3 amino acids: CASRFQGSSYNEQFF. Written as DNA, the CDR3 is TGCGCCAGCCGTTTCCAGGGGTCGTCCTACAATGAGCAGTTCTTC.